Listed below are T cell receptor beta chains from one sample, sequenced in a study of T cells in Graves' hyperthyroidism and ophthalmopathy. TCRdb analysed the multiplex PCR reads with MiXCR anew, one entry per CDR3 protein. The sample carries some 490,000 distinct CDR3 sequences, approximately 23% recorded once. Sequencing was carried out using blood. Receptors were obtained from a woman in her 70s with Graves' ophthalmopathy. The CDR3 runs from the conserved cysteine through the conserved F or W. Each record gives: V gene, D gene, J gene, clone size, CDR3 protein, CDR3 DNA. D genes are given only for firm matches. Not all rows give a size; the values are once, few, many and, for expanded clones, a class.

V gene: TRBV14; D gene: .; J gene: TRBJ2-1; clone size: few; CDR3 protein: CASSPNTGSLTLNEQFF; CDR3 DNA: TGTGCCAGCAGCCCCAACACCGGGTCTTTGACCCTCAATGAGCAGTTCTTC
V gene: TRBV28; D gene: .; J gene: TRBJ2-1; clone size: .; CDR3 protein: CASTLGWGRLGDEQFF; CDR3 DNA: TGTGCCAGCACCCTGGGTTGGGGGAGGTTGGGTGATGAGCAGTTCTTC
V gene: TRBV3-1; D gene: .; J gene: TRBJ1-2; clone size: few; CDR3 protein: CASSHQGSRGYTF; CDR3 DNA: TGTGCCAGCAGCCACCAGGGGTCCCGTGGCTACACCTTC
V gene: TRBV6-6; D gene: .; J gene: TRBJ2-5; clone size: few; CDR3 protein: CASSYSQGLGTQYF; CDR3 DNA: TGTGCCAGCAGTTACTCGCAGGGGTTGGGGACCCAGTACTTC
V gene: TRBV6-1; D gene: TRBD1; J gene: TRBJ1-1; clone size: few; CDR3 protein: CASSSQGAGDTEAFF; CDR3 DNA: TGTGCCAGCAGTTCGCAGGGGGCTGGGGACACTGAAGCTTTCTTT
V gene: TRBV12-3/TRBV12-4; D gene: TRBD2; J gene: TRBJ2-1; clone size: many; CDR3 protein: CASSLIAGASYNEQFF; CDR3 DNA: TGTGCCAGCAGTCTCATAGCGGGAGCTTCCTACAATGAGCAGTTCTTC
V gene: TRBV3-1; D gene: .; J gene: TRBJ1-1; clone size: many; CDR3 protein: CASSQGQARTEAFF; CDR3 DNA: TGTGCCAGCAGCCAAGGACAGGCAAGAACTGAAGCTTTCTTT
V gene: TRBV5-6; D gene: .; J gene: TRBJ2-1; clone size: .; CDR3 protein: CASSRLALVNEQFF; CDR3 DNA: TGTGCCAGCAGCCGCCTAGCGTTGGTCAATGAGCAGTTCTTC
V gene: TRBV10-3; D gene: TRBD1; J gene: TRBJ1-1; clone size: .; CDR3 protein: CAISEGRTGDMNTEAFF; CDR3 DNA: TGTGCCATCAGTGAGGGGAGGACAGGGGACATGAACACTGAAGCTTTCTTT
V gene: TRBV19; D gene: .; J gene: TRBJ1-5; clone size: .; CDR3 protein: CASRPTPGNSNQPQHF; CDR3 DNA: TGTGCCAGTAGACCAACCCCAGGGAATTCGAATCAGCCCCAGCATTTT
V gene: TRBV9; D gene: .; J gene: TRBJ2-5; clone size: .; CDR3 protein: CASSVGMIQETQYF; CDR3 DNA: TGTGCCAGCAGCGTAGGAATGATCCAAGAGACCCAGTACTTC
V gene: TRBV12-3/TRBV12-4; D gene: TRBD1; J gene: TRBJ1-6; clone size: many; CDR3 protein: CASSSYRGTNSPLHF; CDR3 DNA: TGTGCCAGCAGTTCTTACAGGGGCACTAATTCACCCCTCCACTTT
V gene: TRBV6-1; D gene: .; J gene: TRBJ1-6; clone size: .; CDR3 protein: CASSRDGGISPLHF; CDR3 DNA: TGTGCCAGCAGCAGGGATGGGGGGATTTCACCCCTCCACTTT
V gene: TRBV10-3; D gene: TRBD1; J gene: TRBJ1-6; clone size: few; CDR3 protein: CAIRAGGQASSYNSPLHF; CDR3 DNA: TGTGCCATCAGAGCAGGTGGACAGGCGAGCTCCTATAATTCACCCCTCCACTTT
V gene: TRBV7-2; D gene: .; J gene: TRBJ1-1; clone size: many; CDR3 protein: CASSSQVGTEAFF; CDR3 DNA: TGTGCCAGCAGCTCCCAAGTGGGAACTGAAGCTTTCTTT
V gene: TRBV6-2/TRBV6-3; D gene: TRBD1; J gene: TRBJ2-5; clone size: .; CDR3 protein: CASIRRQGAAETQYF; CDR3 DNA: TGTGCCAGCATCAGACGACAGGGGGCTGCAGAGACCCAGTACTTC
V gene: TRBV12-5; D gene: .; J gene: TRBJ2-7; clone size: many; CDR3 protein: CASGLAEGGGDYEQYF; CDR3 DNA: TGTGCTAGTGGTTTGGCCGAAGGAGGGGGTGACTACGAGCAGTACTTC
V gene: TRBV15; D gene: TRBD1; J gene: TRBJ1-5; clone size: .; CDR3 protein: CATSRGQAVNQPQHF; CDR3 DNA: TGTGCCACCAGCAGGGGACAGGCGGTCAATCAGCCCCAGCATTTT
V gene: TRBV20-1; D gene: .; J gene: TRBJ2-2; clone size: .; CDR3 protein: CSARKTGITGELFF; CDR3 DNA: TGCAGTGCGAGGAAGACAGGAATCACCGGGGAGCTGTTTTTT
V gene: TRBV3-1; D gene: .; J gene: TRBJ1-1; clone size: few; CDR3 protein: CASSQAGGMNTEAFF; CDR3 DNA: TGTGCCAGCAGCCAAGCGGGGGGTATGAACACTGAAGCTTTCTTT
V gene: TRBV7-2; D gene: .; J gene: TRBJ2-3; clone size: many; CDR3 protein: CASSPRILLGGADTQYF; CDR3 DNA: TGTGCCAGCAGCCCTAGGATTCTCCTTGGAGGCGCAGATACGCAGTATTTT
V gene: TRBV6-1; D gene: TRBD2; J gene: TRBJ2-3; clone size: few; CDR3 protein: CASSPGTSGSLLRDTQYF; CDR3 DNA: TGTGCCAGCAGTCCCGGGACTAGCGGGAGCCTCCTTCGAGATACGCAGTATTTT
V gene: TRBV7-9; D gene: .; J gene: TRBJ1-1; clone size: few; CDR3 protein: CASSPLWTEAFF; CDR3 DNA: TGTGCCAGCAGCCCCCTATGGACTGAAGCTTTCTTT